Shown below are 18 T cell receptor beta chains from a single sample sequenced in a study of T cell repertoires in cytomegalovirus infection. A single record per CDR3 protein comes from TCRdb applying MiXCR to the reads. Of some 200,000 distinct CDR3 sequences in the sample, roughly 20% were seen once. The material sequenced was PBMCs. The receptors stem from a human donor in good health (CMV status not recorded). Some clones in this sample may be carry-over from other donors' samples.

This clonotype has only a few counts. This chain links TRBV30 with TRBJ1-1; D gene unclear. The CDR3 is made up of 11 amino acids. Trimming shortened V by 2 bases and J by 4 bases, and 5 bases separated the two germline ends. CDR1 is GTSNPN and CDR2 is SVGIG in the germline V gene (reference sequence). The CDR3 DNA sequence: TGTGCCTGGAGTCCGGCCACTGAAGCTTTCTTT. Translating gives CAWSPATEAFF.

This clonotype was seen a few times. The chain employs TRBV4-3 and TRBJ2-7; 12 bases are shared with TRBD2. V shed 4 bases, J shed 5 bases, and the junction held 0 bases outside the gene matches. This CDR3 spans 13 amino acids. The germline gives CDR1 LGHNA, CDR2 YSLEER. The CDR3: CASSRTSGNEQYF. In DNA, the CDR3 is TGCGCCAGCAGCCGGACTAGCGGGAACGAGCAGTACTTC.

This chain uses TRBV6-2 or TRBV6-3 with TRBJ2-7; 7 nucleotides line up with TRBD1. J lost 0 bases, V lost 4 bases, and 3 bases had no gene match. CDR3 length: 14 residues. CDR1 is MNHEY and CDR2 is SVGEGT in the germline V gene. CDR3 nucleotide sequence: TGTGCCAGCAGTTTGACAGGGTACTCCTACGAGCAGTACTTC. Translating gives CASSLTGYSYEQYF.

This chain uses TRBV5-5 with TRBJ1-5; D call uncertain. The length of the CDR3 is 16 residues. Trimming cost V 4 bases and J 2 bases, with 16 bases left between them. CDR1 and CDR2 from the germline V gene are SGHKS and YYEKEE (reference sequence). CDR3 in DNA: TGTGCCAGCAGCCCGACGGGTTTGGAGGGCAATCAGCCCCAGCATTTT. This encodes CASSPTGLEGNQPQHF.

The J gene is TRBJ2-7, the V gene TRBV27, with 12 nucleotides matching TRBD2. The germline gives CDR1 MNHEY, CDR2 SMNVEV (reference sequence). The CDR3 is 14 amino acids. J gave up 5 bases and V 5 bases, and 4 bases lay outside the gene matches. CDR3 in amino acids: CASSPSGRANEQYF. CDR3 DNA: TGTGCCAGCAGTCCTAGCGGGAGGGCCAACGAGCAGTACTTC.

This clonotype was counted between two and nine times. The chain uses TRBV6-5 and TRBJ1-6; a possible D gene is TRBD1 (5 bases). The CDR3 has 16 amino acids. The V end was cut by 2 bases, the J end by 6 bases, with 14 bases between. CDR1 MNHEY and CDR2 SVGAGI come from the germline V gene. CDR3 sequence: CASSYTGPRGNSPLHF. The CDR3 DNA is TGTGCCAGCAGTTACACAGGCCCTCGGGGTAATTCACCCCTCCACTTT.

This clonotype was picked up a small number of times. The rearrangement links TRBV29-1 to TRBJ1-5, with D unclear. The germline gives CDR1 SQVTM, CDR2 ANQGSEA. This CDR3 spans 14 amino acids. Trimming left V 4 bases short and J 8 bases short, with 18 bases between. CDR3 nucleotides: TGCAGCGTTGTTGGCAGTGCCACCGGAGAGCCCCAGCATTTT. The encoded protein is CSVVGSATGEPQHF.

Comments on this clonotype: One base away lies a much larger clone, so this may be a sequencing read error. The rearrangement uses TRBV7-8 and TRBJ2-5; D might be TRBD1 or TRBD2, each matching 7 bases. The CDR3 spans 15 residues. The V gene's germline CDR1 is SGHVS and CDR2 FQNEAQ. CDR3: CASSLATGRGETQNF. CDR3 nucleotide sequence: TGTGCCAGCAGCTTAGCGACAGGGAGGGGCGAGACCCAGAACTTC.

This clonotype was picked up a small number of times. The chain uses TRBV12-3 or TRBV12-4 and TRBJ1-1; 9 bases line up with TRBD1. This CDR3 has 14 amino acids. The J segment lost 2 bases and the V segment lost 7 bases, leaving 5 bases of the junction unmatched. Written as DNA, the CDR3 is TGTGCCAGCATCCTGGGACAGGGCAACACTGAAGCTTTCTTT. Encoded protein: CASILGQGNTEAFF.

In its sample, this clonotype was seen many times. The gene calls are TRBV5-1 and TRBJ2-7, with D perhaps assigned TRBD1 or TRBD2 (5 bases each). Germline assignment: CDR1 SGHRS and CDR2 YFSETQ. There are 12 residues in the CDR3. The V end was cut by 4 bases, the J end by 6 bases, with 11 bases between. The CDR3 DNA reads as TGCGCCAGCAGCAAGCCAGGGACCGAGCAGTACTTC. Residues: CASSKPGTEQYF.

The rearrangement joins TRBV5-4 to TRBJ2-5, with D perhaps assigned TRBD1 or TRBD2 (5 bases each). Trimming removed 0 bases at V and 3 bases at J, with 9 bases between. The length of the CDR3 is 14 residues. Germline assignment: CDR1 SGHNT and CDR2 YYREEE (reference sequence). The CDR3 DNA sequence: TGTGCCAGCAGCTTGGGGGGGTCGAAAGAGACCCAGTACTTC. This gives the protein CASSLGGSKETQYF.

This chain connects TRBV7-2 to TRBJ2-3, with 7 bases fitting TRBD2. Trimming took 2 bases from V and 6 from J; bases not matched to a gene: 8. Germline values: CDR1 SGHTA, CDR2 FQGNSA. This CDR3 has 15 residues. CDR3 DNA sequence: TGTGCCAGCAGCTTAAAAGCGGGGTCTTCTGATACGCAGTATTTT. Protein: CASSLKAGSSDTQYF.

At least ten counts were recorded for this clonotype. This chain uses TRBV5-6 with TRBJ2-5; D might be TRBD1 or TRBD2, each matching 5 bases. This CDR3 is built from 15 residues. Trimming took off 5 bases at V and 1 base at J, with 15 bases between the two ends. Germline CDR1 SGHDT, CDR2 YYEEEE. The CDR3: CASRGERKFQETQYF. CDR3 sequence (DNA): TGTGCCAGCAGGGGGGAAAGGAAATTCCAAGAGACCCAGTACTTC.

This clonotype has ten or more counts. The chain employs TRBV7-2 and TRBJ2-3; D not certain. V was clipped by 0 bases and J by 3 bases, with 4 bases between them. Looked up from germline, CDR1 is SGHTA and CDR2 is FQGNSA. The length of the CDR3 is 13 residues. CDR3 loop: CASSLALTDTQYF. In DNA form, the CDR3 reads TGTGCCAGCAGCTTAGCGCTAACAGATACGCAGTATTTT.

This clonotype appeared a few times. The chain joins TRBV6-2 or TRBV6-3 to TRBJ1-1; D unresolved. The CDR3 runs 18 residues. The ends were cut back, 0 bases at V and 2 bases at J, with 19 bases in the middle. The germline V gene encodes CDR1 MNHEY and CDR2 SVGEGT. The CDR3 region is CASSYSIGVAEGNTEAFF. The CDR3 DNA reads TGTGCCAGCAGTTACTCGATCGGCGTGGCCGAAGGAAACACTGAAGCTTTCTTT.

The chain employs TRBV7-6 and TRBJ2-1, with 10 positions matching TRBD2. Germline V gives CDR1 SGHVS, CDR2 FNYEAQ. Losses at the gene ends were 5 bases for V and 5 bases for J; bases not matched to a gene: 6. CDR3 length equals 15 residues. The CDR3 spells CASSQAGGRHNEQFF. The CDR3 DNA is TGTGCCAGCAGCCAAGCGGGGGGGCGCCACAATGAGCAGTTCTTC.

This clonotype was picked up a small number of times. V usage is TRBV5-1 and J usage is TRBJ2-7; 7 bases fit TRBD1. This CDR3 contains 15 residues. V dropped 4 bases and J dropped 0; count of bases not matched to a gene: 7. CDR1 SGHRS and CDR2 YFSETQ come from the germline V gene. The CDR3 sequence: CASSMGQISSYEQYF. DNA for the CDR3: TGCGCCAGCAGCATGGGACAGATCTCCTCCTACGAGCAGTACTTC.

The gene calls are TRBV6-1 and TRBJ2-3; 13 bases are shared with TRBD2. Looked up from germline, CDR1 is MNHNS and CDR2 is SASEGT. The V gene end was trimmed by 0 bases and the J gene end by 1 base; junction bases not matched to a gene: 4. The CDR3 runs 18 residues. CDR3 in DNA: TGTGCCAGCAGTGAAGCGACTAGCGGGGGGCTTCGCACAGATACGCAGTATTTT. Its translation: CASSEATSGGLRTDTQYF.